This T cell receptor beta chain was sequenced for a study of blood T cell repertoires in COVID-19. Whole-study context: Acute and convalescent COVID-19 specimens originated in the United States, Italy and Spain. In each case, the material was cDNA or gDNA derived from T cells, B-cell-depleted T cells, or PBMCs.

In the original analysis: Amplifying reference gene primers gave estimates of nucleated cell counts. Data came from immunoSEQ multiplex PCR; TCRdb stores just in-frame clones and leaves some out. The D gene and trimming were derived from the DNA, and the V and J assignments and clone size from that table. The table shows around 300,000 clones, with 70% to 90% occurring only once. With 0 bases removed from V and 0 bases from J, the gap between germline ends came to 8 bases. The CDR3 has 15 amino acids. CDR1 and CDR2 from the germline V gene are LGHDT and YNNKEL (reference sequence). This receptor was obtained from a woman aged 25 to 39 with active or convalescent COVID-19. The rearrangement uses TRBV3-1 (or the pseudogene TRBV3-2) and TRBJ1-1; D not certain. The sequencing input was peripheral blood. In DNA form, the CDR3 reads TGTGCCAGCAGCCAAGATGAGGGCATGAACACTGAAGCTTTCTTT. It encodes CASSQDEGMNTEAFF.